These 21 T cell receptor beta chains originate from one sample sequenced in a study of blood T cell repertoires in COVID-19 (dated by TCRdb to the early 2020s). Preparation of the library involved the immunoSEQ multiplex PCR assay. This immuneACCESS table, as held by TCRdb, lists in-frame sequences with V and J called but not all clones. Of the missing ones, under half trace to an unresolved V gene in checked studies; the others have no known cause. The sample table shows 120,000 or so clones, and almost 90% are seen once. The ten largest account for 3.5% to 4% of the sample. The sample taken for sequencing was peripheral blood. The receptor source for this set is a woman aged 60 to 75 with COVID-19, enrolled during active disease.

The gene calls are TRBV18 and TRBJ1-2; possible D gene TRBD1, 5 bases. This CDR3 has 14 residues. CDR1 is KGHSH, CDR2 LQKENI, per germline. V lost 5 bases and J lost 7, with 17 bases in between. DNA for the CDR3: TGTGCCAGCTCAACTAACTACAAGGGGTTTGGCTACACCTTC. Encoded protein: CASSTNYKGFGYTF.

CDR3: CASSHLGTEANYGYTF. The CDR3 DNA sequence: TGTGCCAGCAGCCATCTCGGGACAGAAGCCAACTATGGCTACACCTTC. This chain uses TRBV7-9 with TRBJ1-2, with 7 nucleotides matching TRBD1. Germline CDR1 is SEHNR and CDR2 is FQNEAQ (reference sequence). The CDR3 consists of 16 residues. Germline trimming cut 5 bases from V and 2 bases from J; bases unmatched to any gene: 11.

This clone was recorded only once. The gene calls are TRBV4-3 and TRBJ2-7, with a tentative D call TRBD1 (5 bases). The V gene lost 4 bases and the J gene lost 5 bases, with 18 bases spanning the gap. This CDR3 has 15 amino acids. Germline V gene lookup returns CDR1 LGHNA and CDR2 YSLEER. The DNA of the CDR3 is TGCGCCAGCAGCCCCATGGGGCGCAGGGTGGACGAGCAGTACTTC. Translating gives CASSPMGRRVDEQYF.

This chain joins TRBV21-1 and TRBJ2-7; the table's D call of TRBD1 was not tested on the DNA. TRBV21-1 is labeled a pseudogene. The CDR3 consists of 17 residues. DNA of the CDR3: TGTGCCAGCAGCAAAGGATACAGGGACCTAGGTATCGACGAGCAGTACTTC. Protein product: CASSKGYRDLGIDEQYF.

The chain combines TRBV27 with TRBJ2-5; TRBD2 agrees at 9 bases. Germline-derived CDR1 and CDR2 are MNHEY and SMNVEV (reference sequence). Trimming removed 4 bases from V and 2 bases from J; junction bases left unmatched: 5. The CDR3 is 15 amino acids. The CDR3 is CASSSVAGGQETQYF. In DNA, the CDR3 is TGTGCCAGCAGTTCGGTGGCGGGGGGGCAAGAGACCCAGTACTTC.

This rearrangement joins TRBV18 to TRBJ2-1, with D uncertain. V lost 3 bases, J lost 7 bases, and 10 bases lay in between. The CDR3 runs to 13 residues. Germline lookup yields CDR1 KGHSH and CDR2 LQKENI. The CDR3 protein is CASSPSGSNEQFF. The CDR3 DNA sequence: TGTGCCAGCTCACCTTCCGGGTCGAATGAGCAGTTCTTC.

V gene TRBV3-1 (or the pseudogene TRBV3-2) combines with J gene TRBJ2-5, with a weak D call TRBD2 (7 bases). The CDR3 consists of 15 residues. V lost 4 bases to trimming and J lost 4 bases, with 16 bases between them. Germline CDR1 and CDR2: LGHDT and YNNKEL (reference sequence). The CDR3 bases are TGTGCCAGCAGCCGCGGAGGGGGGGGCTTAGAGACCCAGTACTTC. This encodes CASSRGGGGLETQYF.

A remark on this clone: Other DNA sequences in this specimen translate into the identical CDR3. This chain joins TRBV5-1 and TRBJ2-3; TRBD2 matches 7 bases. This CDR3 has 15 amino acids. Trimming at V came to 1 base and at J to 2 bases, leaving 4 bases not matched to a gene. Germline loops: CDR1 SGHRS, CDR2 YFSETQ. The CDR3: CASSLTGGFTDTQYF. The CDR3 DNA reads TGCGCCAGCAGCTTGACCGGGGGGTTCACAGATACGCAGTATTTT. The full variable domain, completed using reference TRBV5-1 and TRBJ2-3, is KAGVTQTPRYLIKTRGQQVTLSCSPISGHRSVSWYQQTPGQGLQFLFEYFSETQRNKGNFPGRFSGRQFSNSRSEMNVSTLELGDSALYLCASSLTGGFTDTQYFGPGTRLTVL.

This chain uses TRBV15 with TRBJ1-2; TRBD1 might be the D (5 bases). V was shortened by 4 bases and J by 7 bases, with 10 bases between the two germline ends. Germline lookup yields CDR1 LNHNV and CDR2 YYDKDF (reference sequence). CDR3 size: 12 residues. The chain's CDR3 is CATSIGGIGYTF. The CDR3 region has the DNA TGTGCCACCAGCATTGGGGGGATTGGCTACACCTTC.

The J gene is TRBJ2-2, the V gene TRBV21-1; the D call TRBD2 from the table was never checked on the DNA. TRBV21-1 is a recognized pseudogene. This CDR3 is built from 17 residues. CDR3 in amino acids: CASSKVLASGGAEELFF. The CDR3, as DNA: TGTGCCAGCAGCAAAGTTTTGGCTAGCGGGGGGGCGGAAGAGCTGTTTTTT.

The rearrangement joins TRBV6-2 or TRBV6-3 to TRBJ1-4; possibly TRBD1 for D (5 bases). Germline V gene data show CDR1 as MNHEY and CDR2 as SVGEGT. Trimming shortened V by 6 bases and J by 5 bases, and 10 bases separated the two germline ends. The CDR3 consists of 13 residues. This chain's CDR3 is CASSWTPNEKLFF. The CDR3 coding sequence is TGTGCCAGCAGCTGGACACCGAATGAAAAACTGTTTTTT.

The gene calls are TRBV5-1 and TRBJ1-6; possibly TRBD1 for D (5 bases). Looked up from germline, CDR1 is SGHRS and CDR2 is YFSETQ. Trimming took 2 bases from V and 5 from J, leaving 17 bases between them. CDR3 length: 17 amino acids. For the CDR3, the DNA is TGCGCCAGCAGCTTCACCCCCGGGACGGGGGATAATTCACCCCTCCACTTT. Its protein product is CASSFTPGTGDNSPLHF.

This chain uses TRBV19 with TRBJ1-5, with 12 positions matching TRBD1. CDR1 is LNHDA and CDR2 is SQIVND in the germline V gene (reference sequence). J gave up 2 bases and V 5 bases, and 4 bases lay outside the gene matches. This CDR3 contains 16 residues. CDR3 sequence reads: CASSGTGGIGNQPQHF. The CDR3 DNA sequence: TGTGCCAGTAGTGGGACAGGGGGCATCGGCAATCAGCCCCAGCATTTT.

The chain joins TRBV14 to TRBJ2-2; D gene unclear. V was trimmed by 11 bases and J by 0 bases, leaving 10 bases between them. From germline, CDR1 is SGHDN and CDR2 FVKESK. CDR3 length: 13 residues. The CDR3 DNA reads TGTGCCTCCCGCCAGACGAACACCGGGGAGCTGTTTTTT. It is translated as CASRQTNTGELFF.

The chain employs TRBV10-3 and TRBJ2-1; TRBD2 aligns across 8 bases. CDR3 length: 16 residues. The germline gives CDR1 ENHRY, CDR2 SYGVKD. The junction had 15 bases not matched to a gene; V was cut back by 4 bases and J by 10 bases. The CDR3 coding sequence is TGTGCCATCAGTGCCCAAGGTCGGGGGACTAGGGAGGAGCAGTTCTTC. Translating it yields CAISAQGRGTREEQFF.

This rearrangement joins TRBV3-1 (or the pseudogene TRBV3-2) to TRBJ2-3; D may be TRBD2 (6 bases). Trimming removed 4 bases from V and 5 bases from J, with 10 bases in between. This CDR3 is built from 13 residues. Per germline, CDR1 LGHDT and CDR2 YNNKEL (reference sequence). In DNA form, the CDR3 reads TGTGCCAGCAGCCGAAACGGGGGAGATACGCAGTATTTT. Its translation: CASSRNGGDTQYF.

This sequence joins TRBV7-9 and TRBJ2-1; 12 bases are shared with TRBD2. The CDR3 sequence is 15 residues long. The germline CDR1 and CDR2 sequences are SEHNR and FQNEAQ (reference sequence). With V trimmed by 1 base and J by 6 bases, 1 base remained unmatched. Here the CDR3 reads CASSLVTSGGNEQFF. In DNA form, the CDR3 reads TGTGCCAGCAGCTTAGTGACTAGCGGGGGCAATGAGCAGTTCTTC.

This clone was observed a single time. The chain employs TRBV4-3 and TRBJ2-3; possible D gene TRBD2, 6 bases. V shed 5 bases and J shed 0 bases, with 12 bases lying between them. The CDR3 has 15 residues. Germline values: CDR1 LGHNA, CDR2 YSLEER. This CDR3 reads CASSSRLGSTDTQYF. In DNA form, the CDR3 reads TGCGCCAGCAGCTCCAGACTAGGGAGCACAGATACGCAGTATTTT.

The CDR3 region is CASSEAGGSETQYF. CDR3 bases: TGTGCCAGCAGTGAAGCCGGGGGGTCGGAGACCCAGTACTTC. V is TRBV6-1 and J is TRBJ2-5; 7 bases align to TRBD2. The CDR3 extends over 14 amino acids. V shed 0 bases and J 5 bases; nucleotides not matched to a gene: 3. CDR1 is MNHNS and CDR2 is SASEGT in the germline V gene.

Here the CDR3 reads CASSFSRQLAGVVGDTQYF. In DNA, the CDR3 is TGTGCCAGCAGTTTTAGTCGCCAACTAGCGGGGGTGGTGGGAGATACGCAGTATTTT. The rearrangement joins TRBV2 to TRBJ2-3, with TRBD2 identical over 11 bases. Germline CDR1 is SNHLY and CDR2 is FYNNEI. Trimming at V came to 5 bases and at J to 5 bases, leaving 18 bases not matched to a gene. CDR3 length: 19 residues.

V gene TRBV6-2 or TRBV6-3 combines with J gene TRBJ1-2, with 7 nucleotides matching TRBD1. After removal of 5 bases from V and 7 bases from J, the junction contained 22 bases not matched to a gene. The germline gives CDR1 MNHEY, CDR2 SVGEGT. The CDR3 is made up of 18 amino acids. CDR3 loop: CASSGPPGTVRMLGGYTF. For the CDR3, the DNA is TGTGCCAGCAGTGGGCCGCCAGGGACAGTGCGGATGTTGGGTGGCTACACCTTC.